This T cell receptor beta chain was recovered during a study of technical replicates of blood from several donors. The repertoire was sequenced with immunoSEQ multiplex PCR; TCRdb's copy has only in-frame clones and lacks some. The sample consists of about 80,000 clones, 97% of them appearing once. V was shortened by 1 base and J by 0 bases, with 7 bases between the two germline ends. The CDR3 is 14 amino acids. Looked up from germline, CDR1 is LNHDA and CDR2 is SQIVND (reference sequence). The source is a human donor in good health. The specimen sequenced was T cells isolated from PBMCs. This chain joins TRBV19 and TRBJ2-7, with a possible D match to TRBD1 (5 bases). The CDR3 sequence is CASSIARGSYEQYF. The CDR3 coding sequence is TGTGCCAGTAGTATAGCTAGGGGCTCCTACGAGCAGTACTTC.